This T cell receptor (beta chain) is from a study of cytomegalovirus exposure and HLA in healthy donors. Study observations and caveats: Several of the most significant clusters appeared, in a later analysis, to be linked to common viral pathogens. Later analysis associated a missense DCLRE1C variant with TCR beta V- and J-gene trimming. Earlier findings revealed that most TCR beta V segments proved productive either about 87% or about 30% of the time.

This PCR relied on a set of 60 Vbeta primers and 13 Jbeta primers. Some clones are missing from TCRdb's copy, which holds only in-frame ones; the method was immunoSEQ multiplex PCR. Of about 150,000 clones listed, roughly 78% are singletons. Looked up from germline, CDR1 is SGHRS and CDR2 is YFSETQ. Trimming cost V 4 bases and J 0 bases, with 11 bases left between them. CDR3 length: 15 residues. Points on this clone: Its specificity is not known.

Sequenced material: PBMCs. The chain links TRBV5-1 to TRBJ1-3; D not resolved. This TCR derives from a man aged 50-60 years in good health and CMV-seropositive. The CDR3 protein is CASSQSGNSGNTIYF. The DNA for the CDR3 is TGCGCCAGCAGCCAATCCGGGAACTCTGGAAACACCATATATTTT.